The present T cell receptor (beta chain) was sequenced within a study of cytomegalovirus exposure and HLA in healthy donors. A multiplex PCR was run with 60 Vbeta primers and 13 Jbeta primers. Data came from immunoSEQ multiplex PCR; TCRdb stores just in-frame clones and leaves some out. The sample records about 140,000 clones, approximately 80% being singletons. The V end was cut by 3 bases, the J end by 7 bases, with 12 bases between. Germline assignment: CDR1 SGHNT and CDR2 YYREEE (reference sequence). This CDR3 contains 13 residues. The sample comprised PBMCs. This clonotype originated in a boy aged 2 to 10 in good health and CMV-seronegative. The V gene is TRBV5-4, the J gene TRBJ2-3, with a tentative D call TRBD2 (5 bases). CDR3 in DNA: TGTGCCAGCAGCTCAGGCCGAGGGTATACGCAGTATTTT. Translation gives CASSSGRGYTQYF.